Listed below are T cell receptor beta chains from one sample, sequenced in a study of cytomegalovirus exposure and HLA in healthy donors. Clones were sequenced by immunoSEQ multiplex PCR, and TCRdb holds only the in-frame ones, with some missing. The data contain roughly 190,000 clones, about 81% of them singletons. Material: PBMCs. These receptors originate from a man aged 25 to 45 in good health and CMV-seropositive. Each CDR3 is given without its conserved first and last residue.

v_gene	j_gene	CDR3aa
TRBV6-1	TRBJ2-5	ASSADPGRTQY
TRBV6-5	NA	ASRRLADYEQY
TRBV5-6	TRBJ2-3	ASSLTGDTQY
TRBV5-1	TRBJ2-3	ASFSGGSTDTQY
TRBV7-2	TRBJ2-2	ASSPMRLGELF
TRBV5-1	TRBJ2-7	ASSFGTDSYEQY
TRBV7-2	NA	ASSLVGSGSYEQY
TRBV6-1	TRBJ2-1	ASGTGGSSYNEQF
TRBV4-2	TRBJ1-5	ASSQDPGGASGNQPQH
TRBV11-1	TRBJ2-7	ASSLVAGAYEQY
TRBV6-6	TRBJ2-7	ASSYYSNYEQY
TRBV7-2	TRBJ2-6	ASSPATQGLGANVLT
TRBV9	TRBJ2-1	ASSVRAVAGPLSSYNEQF
TRBV7-2	TRBJ2-7	ASSSRDYPYEQY
TRBV19	TRBJ1-4	ASSPGVKLF
TRBV19	TRBJ2-7	ASSSVYPSYEQY
TRBV25-1	TRBJ2-1	ASSARTGSRDNEQF
TRBV27	TRBJ1-4	ASSLSWDSGWMKLF
TRBV11-2	TRBJ2-3	ASSLDHTLTDTQY
TRBV6-6	TRBJ1-1	ASSYSHQGNTEAF
TRBV30	TRBJ1-6	AWSSTGNNSPLH
TRBV6-6	TRBJ2-3	ASSFGDTQY
TRBV10-3	TRBJ1-6	AISGTGTLGSPLH
TRBV28	TRBJ1-6	ASSLGRGRGSPLH
TRBV2	TRBJ2-2	ASSELARFTGELF
TRBV27	TRBJ1-1	ASSFQAGKTEAF